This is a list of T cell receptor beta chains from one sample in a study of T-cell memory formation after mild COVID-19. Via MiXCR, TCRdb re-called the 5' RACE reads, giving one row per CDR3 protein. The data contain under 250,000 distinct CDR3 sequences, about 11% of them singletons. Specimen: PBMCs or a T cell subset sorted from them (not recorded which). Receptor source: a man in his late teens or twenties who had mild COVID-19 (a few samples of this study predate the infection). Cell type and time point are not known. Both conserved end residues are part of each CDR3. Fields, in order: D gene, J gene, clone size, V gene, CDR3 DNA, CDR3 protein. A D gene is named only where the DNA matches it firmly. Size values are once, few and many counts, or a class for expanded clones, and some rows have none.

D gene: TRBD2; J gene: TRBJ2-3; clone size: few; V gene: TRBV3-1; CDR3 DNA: TGTGCCAGCAGCCCTAGCGGGCCCCGGACAGATACGCAGTATTTT; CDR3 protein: CASSPSGPRTDTQYF
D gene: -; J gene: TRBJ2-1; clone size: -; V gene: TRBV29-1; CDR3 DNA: TGCAGCGTTGATAAGGGGGTATATGAGCAGTTCTTC; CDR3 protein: CSVDKGVYEQFF
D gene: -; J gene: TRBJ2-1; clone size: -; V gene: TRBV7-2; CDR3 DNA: TGTGCCAGCAGCTTTAGGAGGACGACCAATGAGCAGTTCTTC; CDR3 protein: CASSFRRTTNEQFF
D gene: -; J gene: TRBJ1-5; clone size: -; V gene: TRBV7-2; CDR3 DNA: TGTGCCAGCAGCTCCCGGGGGTTTCAGCCCCAGCATTTT; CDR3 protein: CASSSRGFQPQHF
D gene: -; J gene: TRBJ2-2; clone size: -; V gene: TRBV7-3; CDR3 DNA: TGTGCCAGCAGCTTATCCATTGGGCAGGGCTTTAGCGGGGAGCTGTTTTTT; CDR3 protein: CASSLSIGQGFSGELFF
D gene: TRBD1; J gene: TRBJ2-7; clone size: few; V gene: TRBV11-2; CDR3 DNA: TGTGCCAGCAGGGACGCGAGGACAGGGAATTACGAGCAGTACTTC; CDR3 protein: CASRDARTGNYEQYF
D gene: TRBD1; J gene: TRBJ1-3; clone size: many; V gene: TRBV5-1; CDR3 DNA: TGCGCCAGCAGCTCACAGGGGCCGAGCTCTGGAAACACCATATATTTT; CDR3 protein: CASSSQGPSSGNTIYF
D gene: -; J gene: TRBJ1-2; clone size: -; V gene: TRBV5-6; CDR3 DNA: TGTGCCAGCAGCTTGCCCAGCCCAGCAAATGGCTACACCTTC; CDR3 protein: CASSLPSPANGYTF
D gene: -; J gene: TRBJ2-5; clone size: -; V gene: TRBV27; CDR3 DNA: TGTGCCAGCACCACCTTCGGGGTGGAGACCCAGTACTTC; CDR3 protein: CASTTFGVETQYF
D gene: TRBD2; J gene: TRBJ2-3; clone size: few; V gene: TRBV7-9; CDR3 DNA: TGTGCCAGCAGCTTGAATCGGGGGGTAAACACAGATACGCAGTATTTT; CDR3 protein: CASSLNRGVNTDTQYF
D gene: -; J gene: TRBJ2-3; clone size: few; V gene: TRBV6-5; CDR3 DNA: TGTGCCAGCAGACTCGACCCAAACACAGATACGCAGTATTTT; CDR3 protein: CASRLDPNTDTQYF
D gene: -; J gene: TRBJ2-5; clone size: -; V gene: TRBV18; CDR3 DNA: TGTGCCAGCTCACAACCTCGGGGGTTACAAGAGACCCAGTACTTC; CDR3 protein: CASSQPRGLQETQYF
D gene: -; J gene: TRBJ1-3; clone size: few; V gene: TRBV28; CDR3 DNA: TGTGCCAGCAGTTCGCCAGGGGAGTACTCTGGAAACACCATATATTTT; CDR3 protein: CASSSPGEYSGNTIYF
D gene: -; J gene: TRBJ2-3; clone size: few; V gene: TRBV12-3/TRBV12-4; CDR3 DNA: TGTGCCAGCAGTCGAGCGGAAATAAGCACAGATACGCAGTATTTT; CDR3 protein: CASSRAEISTDTQYF
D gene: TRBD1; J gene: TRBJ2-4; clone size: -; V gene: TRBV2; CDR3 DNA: TGTGCCAGCGGTGGACAGGAGAATTACATTCAGTACTTC; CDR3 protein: CASGGQENYIQYF
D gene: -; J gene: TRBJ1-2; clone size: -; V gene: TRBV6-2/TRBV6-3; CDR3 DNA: TGTGCCAGCAGTTACTTCAGCAGAAACTATGGCTACACCTTC; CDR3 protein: CASSYFSRNYGYTF
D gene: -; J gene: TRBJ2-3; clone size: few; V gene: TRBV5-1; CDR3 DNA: TGCGCCAGCAGCGTTACGGGCTTCTCAGATACGCAGTATTTT; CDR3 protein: CASSVTGFSDTQYF
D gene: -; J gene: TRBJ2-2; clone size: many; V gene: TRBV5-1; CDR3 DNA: TGCGCCAGCAGCTTGGAGGTGACCGGGGAGCTGTTTTTT; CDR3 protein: CASSLEVTGELFF
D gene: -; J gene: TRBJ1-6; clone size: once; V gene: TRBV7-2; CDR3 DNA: TGTGCCAGCAGCTCCTATCGGGAGGTGTCCCTCCACTTT; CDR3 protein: CASSSYREVSLHF
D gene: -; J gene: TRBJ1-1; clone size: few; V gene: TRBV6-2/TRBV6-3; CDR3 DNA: TGTGCCAGCAGTTCCCCTGGAGGGTTGAACACTGAAGCTTTCTTT; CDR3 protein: CASSSPGGLNTEAFF
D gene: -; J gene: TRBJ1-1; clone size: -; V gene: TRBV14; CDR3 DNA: TGTGCCAGCAGCCAAGAACGCCAGGGTCAAGCTTTCTTT; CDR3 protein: CASSQERQGQAFF
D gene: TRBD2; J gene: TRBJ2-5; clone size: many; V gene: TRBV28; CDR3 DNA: TGTGCCAGCATGGCGGGGGGGAGGCTTATTGCGACCCAGTACTTC; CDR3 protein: CASMAGGRLIATQYF
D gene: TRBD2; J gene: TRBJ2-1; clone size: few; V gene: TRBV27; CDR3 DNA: TGTGCCAGCAGTCGGGACGGTAGCGGGCGGAATGAGCAGTTCTTC; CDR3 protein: CASSRDGSGRNEQFF
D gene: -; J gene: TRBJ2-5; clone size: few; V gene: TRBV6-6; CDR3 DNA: TGTGCCAGCAGTCAGGACGCAGAGACCCAGTACTTC; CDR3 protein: CASSQDAETQYF
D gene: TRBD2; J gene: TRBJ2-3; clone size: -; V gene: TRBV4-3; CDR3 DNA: TGCGCCAGCAGCCGCGGGGGGGCCGGCACAGATACGCAGTATTTT; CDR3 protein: CASSRGGAGTDTQYF
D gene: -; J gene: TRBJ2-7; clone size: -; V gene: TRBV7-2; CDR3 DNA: TGTGCCAGCAGCCACTACTACGAGCAGTACTTC; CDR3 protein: CASSHYYEQYF
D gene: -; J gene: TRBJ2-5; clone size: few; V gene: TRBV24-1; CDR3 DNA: TGTGCCACCAGTGATCCTACAGGTGGGGGAGAGACCCAGTACTTC; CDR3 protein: CATSDPTGGGETQYF
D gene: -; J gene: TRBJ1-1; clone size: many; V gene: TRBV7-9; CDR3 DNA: TGTGCCAGCAGCTTAGCCGGGCAGGGAGGAGCTTTCTTT; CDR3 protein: CASSLAGQGGAFF
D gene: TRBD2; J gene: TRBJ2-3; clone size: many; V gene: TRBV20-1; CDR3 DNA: TGCAGTGCTAGACTAGCGGGCACAGATACGCAGTATTTT; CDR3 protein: CSARLAGTDTQYF
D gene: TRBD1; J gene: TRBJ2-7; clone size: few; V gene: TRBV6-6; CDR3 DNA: TGTGCCAGCAAGCCTAGACAGGGGGCCTACGAGCAGTACTTC; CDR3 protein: CASKPRQGAYEQYF
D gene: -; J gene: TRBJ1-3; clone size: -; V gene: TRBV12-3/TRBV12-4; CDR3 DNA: TGTGCCAGCAGGACGGCTGGAAACACCATATATTTT; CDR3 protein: CASRTAGNTIYF
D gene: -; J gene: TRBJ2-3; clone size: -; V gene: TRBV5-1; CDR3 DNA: TGCGCCAGCAGCGTCGGAGTTGGGGATACGCAGTATTTT; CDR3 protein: CASSVGVGDTQYF
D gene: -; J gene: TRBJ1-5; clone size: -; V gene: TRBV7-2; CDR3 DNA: TGTGCCAGCAGCTCAGGCCGACAGCCCCAGCATTTT; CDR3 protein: CASSSGRQPQHF
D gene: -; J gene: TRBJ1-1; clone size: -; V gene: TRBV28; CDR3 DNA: TGTGCCAGCAGTTTATTCCGACAGCCTATGAACACTGAAGCTTTCTTT; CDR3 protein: CASSLFRQPMNTEAFF
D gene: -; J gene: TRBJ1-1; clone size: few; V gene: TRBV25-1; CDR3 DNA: TGTGCCAGCAGTGAATCGGGGGGTGCTGAAGCTTTCTTT; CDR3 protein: CASSESGGAEAFF
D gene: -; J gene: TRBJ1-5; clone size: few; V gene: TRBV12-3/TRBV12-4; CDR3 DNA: TGTGCCAGCAGGGATACTCATACCCAGCCCCAGCATTTT; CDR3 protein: CASRDTHTQPQHF
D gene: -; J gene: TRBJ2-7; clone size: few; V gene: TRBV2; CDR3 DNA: TGTGCCGGCGCGTCAGGGGACGAGCAGTACTTC; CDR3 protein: CAGASGDEQYF
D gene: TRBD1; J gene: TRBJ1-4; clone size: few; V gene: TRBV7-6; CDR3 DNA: TGTGCCAGCAGCTTAGTTCCAGGGGGAGGCGGTGATGAAAAACTGTTTTTT; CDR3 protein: CASSLVPGGGGDEKLFF
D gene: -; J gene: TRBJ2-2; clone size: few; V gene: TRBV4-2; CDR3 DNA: TGTGCCAGCAGCCAAGATTACCGACCCGGGGAGCTGTTTTTT; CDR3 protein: CASSQDYRPGELFF
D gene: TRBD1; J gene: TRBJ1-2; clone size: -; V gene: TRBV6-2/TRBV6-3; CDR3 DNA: TGTGCCACCCTAAGACAGGGGAGCTATGGCTACACCTTC; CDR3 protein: CATLRQGSYGYTF